The sequence of this TCR beta chain was determined in a study of T-cell reconstitution after alpha-beta-depleted transplantation in children (dated by TCRdb to 2016 to 2018). As for the study more broadly: Using TCR repertoire profiling, the study quantitatively followed how T-cell immune reconstitution unfolded in children after TCRalphabeta/CD19-depleted allogeneic hematopoietic cell transplantation.

This clonotype was recorded at least ten times. Which antigen it targets is not known. Base qualities were left out, and no much larger clone turns up one base away. There are 14 amino acids in the CDR3, from cysteine to phenylalanine inclusive. The kept DNA is CDR3 alone, 42 bases in frame from the first base. V is shortened by 8 bases, J by 7 bases, and the region joining them spans 21 bases. For CDR1 and CDR2, the germline V gene lists SGHAT and FQNNGV. Library generation was performed with PCR. Instrument used: Illumina HiSeq 2500. Molecular barcoding was employed in the preparation of TCR libraries, with unique molecular identifiers being used to normalize TCRbeta repertoire quantification. Through fastp at Q25 and MiXCR, TCRdb rebuilt clones from the public reads, retaining in-frame beta chains. A single entry per CDR3 protein holds the most common genes and DNA from its merged rows. This sample comprises some 240,000 distinct CDR3 sequences, more than 10% of them detected only once. Of the sample, 2% to 3% falls within the top ten clones.

The source material was PBMCs from the stem cell graft donor, sampled from the stem cell graft. The receptor's source is a human donor who donated a stem cell graft to a child with acute lymphoblastic leukemia. The V and J segments used are TRBV11-2 and TRBJ2-7; the D gene cannot be resolved beyond TRBD1 or TRBD2, each matching 7 bases. Here the CDR3 is given as CASAGGALLLEQYF. The bases are TGTGCCAGCGCAGGGGGGGCCTTGTTATTAGAGCAGTACTTC.